Shown below are 10 T cell receptor beta chains from a single sample sequenced in a study of T-cell reconstitution after alpha-beta-depleted transplantation in children. Preparation of the TCRbeta library was carried out with unique molecular identifiers. From the PCR reads, TCRdb called clonotypes with MiXCR, one entry per CDR3 protein. The table includes approximately 250,000 distinct CDR3 sequences, 9.7% detected once. Specimen: PBMCs from the stem cell graft donor, collected from the stem cell graft. Source of these receptors: a human donor who donated a stem cell graft to a child with SCID.

The sample holds many counts of this clonotype. This chain links TRBV10-3 with TRBJ2-3, with 9 bases that match TRBD2. From germline, CDR1 is ENHRY and CDR2 SYGVKD. The V segment lost 3 bases and the J segment 3 bases; nucleotides outside the gene matches: 13. The CDR3 extends over 18 amino acids. CDR3 sequence (DNA): TGTGCCATCAGTGATCGGGCGTCAGCGGGGGGTGGGACAGATACGCAGTATTTT. As protein: CAISDRASAGGGTDTQYF.

This clonotype has at least ten counts. V and J are TRBV7-9 and TRBJ2-3; 12 bases match TRBD2. The CDR3 consists of 17 residues. Per the germline V gene, CDR1 is SEHNR and CDR2 is FQNEAQ (reference sequence). V gave up 3 bases and J gave up 4 bases; unmatched junction bases: 8. In DNA, the CDR3 is TGTGCCAGCAGCTTCCGGACTAGCGGGGATGGGGCAGATACGCAGTATTTT. Translating gives CASSFRTSGDGADTQYF.

This clonotype was detected many times. This chain links TRBV20-1 with TRBJ2-1; no clear D. The CDR3 consists of 11 residues. Deletions cut 0 bases from V and 10 bases from J, with 7 bases between. In germline, CDR1 is DFQATT, CDR2 SNEGSKA (reference sequence). CDR3 residues: CSAREIGEQFF. Written as DNA, the CDR3 is TGCAGTGCTAGAGAGATCGGGGAGCAGTTCTTC.

This clonotype was observed at least ten times. The chain recombines TRBV20-1 with TRBJ2-3; 8 bases align to TRBD2. From germline, CDR1 is DFQATT and CDR2 SNEGSKA (reference sequence). The CDR3 has 16 residues. Unmatched junction bases numbered 5, after V lost 0 bases and J lost 0 bases. The CDR3 DNA reads as TGCAGTGCTAGAGATCGGGGGGGTACTAGCACAGATACGCAGTATTTT. Its translation: CSARDRGGTSTDTQYF.

This clonotype showed up many times. The chain uses TRBV5-1 and TRBJ2-7; D is unclear. The germline gives CDR1 SGHRS, CDR2 YFSETQ. The length of the CDR3 is 14 residues. Deletions cut 4 bases from V and 7 bases from J, with 18 bases between. In nucleotides, the CDR3 is TGCGCCAGCAGCCCCGTCCAACTCCTGGGTGAGCAGTACTTC. Its protein product is CASSPVQLLGEQYF. Based on the CDR3 plus reference TRBV5-1 and TRBJ2-7, the full variable domain is KAGVTQTPRYLIKTRGQQVTLSCSPISGHRSVSWYQQTPGQGLQFLFEYFSETQRNKGNFPGRFSGRQFSNSRSEMNVSTLELGDSALYLCASSPVQLLGEQYFGPGTRLTVT.

Worth noting for this clonotype: A read error may be the cause here, since a much bigger clone is one base away. The chain joins TRBV20-1 to TRBJ2-3; a possible D gene is TRBD1 (6 bases). Germline loops: CDR1 DFQATT, CDR2 SNEGSKA (reference sequence). This CDR3 region has 13 residues. The CDR3 DNA reads TGCAGTGCTAGATGGGGGCCGTCAGATACGCAGTCTTTT. Protein sequence: CSARWGPSDTQSF.

This clonotype has ten or more counts. The chain employs TRBV12-3 or TRBV12-4 and TRBJ2-3; 10 bases align to TRBD2. V dropped 5 bases and J dropped 3; count of bases not matched to a gene: 8. CDR3 length equals 16 residues. CDR3 region: CASSMGLATETDTQYF. In DNA form, the CDR3 reads TGTGCCAGCAGTATGGGACTAGCGACGGAAACAGATACGCAGTATTTT.

This clonotype has at least ten counts. The gene calls are TRBV20-1 and TRBJ2-7; either TRBD1 or TRBD2 may fit D (5 bases each). The CDR3 is 13 amino acids. CDR1 and CDR2 (germline): DFQATT, SNEGSKA (reference sequence). Trimming stripped 1 base from V and 2 bases from J, with 9 bases between. The CDR3 DNA follows: TGCAGTGCTAGAGGGGGGATAACCTACGAGCAGTACTTC. Protein product: CSARGGITYEQYF.

This chain connects TRBV4-2 to TRBJ2-7, with D unresolved. The V gene's germline CDR1 is LGHNA and CDR2 YNFKEQ. Trimming pared 8 bases from V and 0 bases from J, leaving 11 bases between. The CDR3 totals 13 residues. The CDR3 coding sequence is TGTGCCAGCGGCCCCGGGCCCTCCTACGAGCAGTACTTC. Its translation: CASGPGPSYEQYF.

As regards this clonotype: Since a much larger clone is just one base distant, this may be a read error. The chain joins TRBV12-3 or TRBV12-4 to TRBJ1-3; possible D gene TRBD1, 5 bases. CDR3 length: 16 amino acids. Here the CDR3 DNA reads TGTGCCAGCAGCTCCCTCGACAGAGTCTCTGGAAACACCATATCTTTT. This sequence encodes CASSSLDRVSGNTISF.